The T cell receptor beta chain described here comes from a study of response to subunit inactivated influenza vaccine. Study-level results: The authors suggested that every seasonal influenza vaccination recruits few new T cells.

V was pared by 9 bases and J by 1 base, with 12 bases between. This CDR3 is 14 amino acids long. Points on this clonotype: Antigen: not known.

TCRdb re-analysed the RT-PCR reads in MiXCR, keeping a single row per CDR3 protein. The data hold roughly 700,000 distinct CDR3 sequences, with approximately 15% observed a single time. The TCR was taken from a man aged 45-60 years who received an inactivated influenza vaccine. Sequences were derived from PBMCs from blood, sampled 14 to 15 days before vaccination. The chain has TRBV12-3 or TRBV12-4 and TRBJ2-2; D may be TRBD1 (5 bases). The CDR3 region is CASKPGKNTGELFF. The CDR3 DNA reads as TGTGCCAGTAAACCAGGGAAGAACACCGGGGAGCTGTTTTTT.